The following is a T cell receptor (beta chain) sequence with its context. This clonotype was seen ten or more times. Its antigen remains unidentified. Qualities for individual bases were not recorded, and no much larger clone is one base off. This entry comes from a study of T-cell memory formation after mild COVID-19 (dated by TCRdb to 2020 to 2022). About the full investigation: Most TCR sequence clusters were specific to one of the two donors. Two young, previously healthy adult volunteers, one female and one male, were included in the cohort. In a couple of donors, T-cell clones that expanded and contracted after mild COVID-19 were followed by sequencing TCRalpha and TCRbeta repertoires longitudinally. Here is what the overall study found, with its caveats: Whether the second-wave clones peaking on day 37 were SARS-CoV-2 specific was not confirmed. Some responding clones were detected in pre-infection memory, suggesting pre-existing cross-reactive memory T cells joined the SARS-CoV-2 response. Contracting CD4+ clones were found mainly in CM and EM memory subsets, while CD8+ clones were enriched in EMRA. The study included only two mild cases, and larger cohorts that include severe cases with pre-infection samples were judged to be necessary. Clones contracting from day 15 to 85 had balanced CD4/CD8 phenotypes, while a second wave expanding from day 15 to 37 was biased towards CD4+.

The CDR3, from cysteine to phenylalanine, totals 15 residues. CDR3 DNA is the only sequence kept; it has 45 bases, read in frame from the first base. At the junction V is shortened by 3 bases and J by 4 bases, with 13 bases in between. The germline V gene gives CDR1 as WSHSY and CDR2 as SAAADI. Ficoll-Paque density gradient centrifugation was the method used to isolate PBMCs. These reads were obtained on an Illumina NovaSeq 6000. Using 5'RACE with constant-segment primers, TCRalpha and TCRbeta cDNA libraries were constructed, with sample barcodes and unique molecular identifiers added in the process. RNA was extracted from every sample with Trizol reagent. The libraries were amplified in two PCR steps, and the second step added a second sample barcode and Illumina TruSeq adapters. Sequencing of libraries was performed on an Illumina NovaSeq with 2 x 150 bp paired-end reads. From the authors' description of their analysis: With migec v1.2.7, reads were demultiplexed and then collapsed into UMI-guided consensus sequences. Using mixcr v2.1.11, UMI consensuses were aligned to TRA and TRB V and J templates and then assembled into clonotypes. A clonotype was counted as expanded or contracted only if both edgeR and NoisET called the change significant, with noise models trained on biological replicates. For edgeR calls, the thresholds were a false discovery rate-adjusted p below 0.01 and a log2 fold-change of 1. As an exploratory analysis of dynamics, max-normalized trajectories of the 1000 most abundant clonotypes were examined by PCA with hierarchical clustering. Separately sequenced CD4+ and CD8+ repertoires were used to assign a CD4 or CD8 phenotype to each responding clone. TCRdb reworked the public reads: Q25 trimming with fastp, MiXCR clone assembly, productive beta chains retained. Each CDR3 protein gets just one entry, which takes the most common genes and DNA from the rows behind it. These V and J calls derive from TCRdb rather than the authors' analysis. Counted in this sample were 350,000 to 500,000 distinct CDR3 sequences; roughly 20% of them appeared once. The ten top clones hold roughly 8.4% of the sample.

The V and J genes are TRBV10-2 and TRBJ1-3; TRBD1 is perhaps the D gene, given 5 matching bases. Sequencing used PBMCs or a T cell subset sorted from them (not recorded which). This TCR was recovered from an adult woman who had mild COVID-19 (a few samples of this study predate the infection). The sample titles of this study are shuffled in the database, so cell type and time point are left out; the donor was told from shared clones. The CDR3: CASSDWGILGNTIYF. The DNA is as follows: TGCGCCAGCAGTGACTGGGGGATCCTAGGAAACACCATATATTTT.